The next 26 T cell receptor beta chains were all read from a single sample in a study of T cells after yellow fever vaccination. TCRdb processed the 5' RACE reads anew with MiXCR; each CDR3 protein has one entry. Among fewer than 350,000 distinct CDR3 sequences listed, 8.5% to 9% were seen once. This specimen was PBMCs, taken on the day of the first yellow fever vaccination. Every receptor here comes from a man aged 18-30 years who received the YFV17D yellow fever vaccine.

This clonotype was seen at least ten times. The chain links TRBV5-6 to TRBJ2-1, with D perhaps matching TRBD1 (5 bases). CDR1 is SGHDT, CDR2 YYEEEE, per germline. Between the trimmed V and J ends, which lost 3 bases and 5 bases, there was a span of 9 bases. The length of the CDR3 is 13 residues. The CDR3 DNA follows: TGTGCCAGCAGCTGGGGCGGCAACAATGAGCAGTTCTTC. It specifies CASSWGGNNEQFF.

In its sample, this clonotype was seen a few times. V usage is TRBV7-9 and J usage is TRBJ2-5; D is perhaps TRBD1 (6 bases). Germline CDR1 and CDR2: SEHNR and FQNEAQ (reference sequence). Trimming pared 8 bases from V and 1 base from J, leaving 8 bases between. This CDR3 is 12 amino acids long. DNA of the CDR3: TGTGCCAGCGGACAGACCCAAGAGACCCAGTACTTC. Protein product: CASGQTQETQYF.

The J gene is TRBJ1-2, the V gene TRBV7-2; weak D call: TRBD1 (5 bases). The V end lost 4 bases, the J end lost 4 bases, and 13 bases lay between the germline ends. The CDR3 spans 14 residues. The V gene's germline CDR1 is SGHTA and CDR2 FQGNSA. In DNA form, the CDR3 reads TGTGCCAGCAGCTGGGCTCGACAGTCCTATGGCTACACCTTC. Protein product: CASSWARQSYGYTF.

There are a few counts of this clonotype. This chain links TRBV12-3 or TRBV12-4 with TRBJ1-1; D is possibly TRBD1 (5 bases). The CDR3 consists of 16 residues. The ends were cut back, 1 base at V and 4 bases at J, with 16 bases in the middle. The CDR3 DNA follows: TGTGCCAGCAGTTTAGGGACAACCAGCCCCAGCACTGAAGCTTTCTTT. This gives the protein CASSLGTTSPSTEAFF.

Many counts were recorded for this clonotype. The chain joins TRBV7-2 to TRBJ1-1; 7 bases match TRBD1. Losses at the gene ends were 5 bases for V and 3 bases for J; bases not matched to a gene: 9. The CDR3 covers 15 residues. Germline lookup yields CDR1 SGHTA and CDR2 FQGNSA. This chain's CDR3 is CASSLETGWDTEAFF. CDR3 nucleotide sequence: TGTGCCAGCAGCCTCGAGACAGGGTGGGACACTGAAGCTTTCTTT.

This clonotype was seen a few times. This rearrangement joins TRBV7-2 to TRBJ1-5; D gene unclear. The CDR3 covers 14 residues. Germline assignment: CDR1 SGHTA and CDR2 FQGNSA. V shed 2 bases and J shed 4 bases, with 9 bases lying between them. CDR3 nucleotide sequence: TGTGCCAGCAGCTTACAGGTTGGAAATCAGCCCCAGCATTTT. It yields the protein CASSLQVGNQPQHF.

This clonotype came up a few times. This sequence joins TRBV5-1 and TRBJ2-3; TRBD2 matches 9 bases. The germline V gene has CDR1 SGHRS and CDR2 YFSETQ. There are 15 residues in the CDR3. V was pared by 0 bases and J by 4 bases, with 3 bases of the junction left unmatched. The CDR3 here is CASSLASGVADTQYF. CDR3 sequence (DNA): TGCGCCAGCAGCTTGGCTAGCGGGGTTGCAGATACGCAGTATTTT.

This chain joins TRBV5-1 and TRBJ1-2, with 8 bases identical to TRBD1. From germline, CDR1 is SGHRS and CDR2 YFSETQ. This CDR3 contains 14 residues. V shed 0 bases and J 7 bases; nucleotides not matched to a gene: 5. The CDR3 loop reads CASSLASGTGGYTF. The CDR3 bases are TGCGCCAGCAGCTTGGCCTCAGGGACAGGTGGCTACACCTTC.

This clonotype came up many times. The chain couples TRBV7-6 to TRBJ2-5, with D perhaps matching TRBD2 (6 bases). Germline CDR1 SGHVS, CDR2 FNYEAQ. The V end lost 4 bases, the J end lost 7 bases, and 10 bases lay between the germline ends. This CDR3 is built from 12 residues. This CDR3 is CASSSDYGTQYF. In DNA form, the CDR3 reads TGTGCCAGCAGCTCGGACTATGGGACCCAGTACTTC. The complete variable domain, with remaining parts taken from reference TRBV7-6 and TRBJ2-5, reads GAGVSQSPRYKVTKRGQDVALRCDPISGHVSLYWYRQALGQGPEFLTYFNYEAQQDKSGLPNDRFSAERPEGSISTLTIQRTEQRDSAMYRCASSSDYGTQYFGPGTRLLVL.

The table lists this clonotype with a few counts. The V gene is TRBV5-4, the J gene TRBJ2-2; D is undetermined. The CDR3 loop spans 12 amino acids. V lost 3 bases, J lost 8 bases, and 8 bases lay in between. In germline, CDR1 is SGHNT, CDR2 YYREEE (reference sequence). CDR3 loop: CASSWGKGELFF. Here the CDR3 DNA reads TGTGCCAGCAGCTGGGGAAAGGGGGAGCTGTTTTTT.

V gene TRBV20-1 combines with J gene TRBJ1-5; TRBD1 matches at 7 bases. The CDR3 is 15 amino acids. Germline-derived CDR1 and CDR2 are DFQATT and SNEGSKA (reference sequence). J lost 4 bases, V lost 3 bases, and 9 bases had no gene match. This chain's CDR3 is CSASSATGWNQPQHF. The CDR3 DNA reads as TGCAGTGCTAGTTCGGCGACAGGGTGGAATCAGCCCCAGCATTTT.

In its sample, this clonotype was seen many times. The chain couples TRBV5-1 to TRBJ1-5; a weak D match, TRBD1 (6 bases). With 4 bases removed from V and 0 bases from J, the gap between germline ends came to 11 bases. CDR1 is SGHRS and CDR2 is YFSETQ in the germline V gene. The CDR3 consists of 15 residues. Written as DNA, the CDR3 is TGCGCCAGCAGCCCCGGACAGTATAGCAATCAGCCCCAGCATTTT. This codes for CASSPGQYSNQPQHF.

CDR3 DNA sequence: TGTGCCAGCAGCTCCGGACAGGGGTGGACAGATACGCAGTATTTT. Its protein product is CASSSGQGWTDTQYF. The V gene is TRBV7-2, the J gene TRBJ2-3; 9 nucleotides agree with TRBD1. CDR1 is SGHTA, CDR2 FQGNSA, per germline. The CDR3 runs 15 residues. After removal of 4 bases from V and 3 bases from J, the junction contained 5 bases not matched to a gene.

The chain employs TRBV5-1 and TRBJ2-5; D perhaps matches TRBD1 (6 bases). The CDR3 length is 16 residues. V was pared by 1 base and J by 5 bases, with 18 bases between. Germline values: CDR1 SGHRS, CDR2 YFSETQ. CDR3 bases: TGCGCCAGCAGCTTGTACGTCGGTAACAGGGATGAGACCCAGTACTTC. Encoded protein: CASSLYVGNRDETQYF. The whole variable domain, remainder taken from reference TRBV5-1 and TRBJ2-5, is KAGVTQTPRYLIKTRGQQVTLSCSPISGHRSVSWYQQTPGQGLQFLFEYFSETQRNKGNFPGRFSGRQFSNSRSEMNVSTLELGDSALYLCASSLYVGNRDETQYFGPGTRLLVL.

This clonotype was detected only a few times. The chain recombines TRBV7-2 with TRBJ1-2; a possible D gene is TRBD1 (5 bases). This CDR3 region has 16 residues. Trimming took off 5 bases at V and 5 bases at J, with 21 bases between the two ends. In germline, CDR1 is SGHTA, CDR2 FQGNSA. The CDR3 nucleotides are TGTGCCAGCAGCGACCGGGCGAGAGGGGAGATATATGGCTACACCTTC. This translates into CASSDRARGEIYGYTF. The entire variable domain, with the rest obtained from reference TRBV7-2 and TRBJ1-2, is as follows: GAGVSQSPSNKVTEKGKDVELRCDPISGHTALYWYRQSLGQGLEFLIYFQGNSAPDKSGLPSDRFSAERTGGSVSTLTIQRTQQEDSAVYLCASSDRARGEIYGYTFGSGTRLTVV.

This clonotype was picked up a small number of times. The chain recombines TRBV18 with TRBJ1-1; tentative D call: TRBD1 (6 bases). The CDR3 is 16 amino acids. Trimming took 3 bases from V and 1 from J, leaving 15 bases between them. Germline V gene data show CDR1 as KGHSH and CDR2 as LQKENI. Here the CDR3 DNA reads TGTGCCAGCTCACCCCTGGACGGAGGGGGGAACACTGAAGCTTTCTTT. As protein: CASSPLDGGGNTEAFF. The variable domain in full, completed from reference TRBV18 and TRBJ1-1, reads NAGVMQNPRHLVRRRGQEARLRCSPMKGHSHVYWYRQLPEEGLKFMVYLQKENIIDESGMPKERFSAEFPKEGPSILRIQQVVRGDSAAYFCASSPLDGGGNTEAFFGQGTRLTVV.

Ten or more counts support this clonotype. The chain carries TRBV20-1 and TRBJ2-5; TRBD1 might be the D (6 bases). The CDR3 length is 13 residues. Germline V gives CDR1 DFQATT, CDR2 SNEGSKA (reference sequence). With 2 bases removed from V and 1 base from J, the gap between germline ends came to 8 bases. CDR3: CSARKDSQETQYF. The CDR3 DNA reads as TGCAGTGCTAGAAAGGACAGCCAAGAGACCCAGTACTTC.

V gene TRBV7-9 combines with J gene TRBJ2-2; 7 positions match TRBD2. Germline lookup yields CDR1 SEHNR and CDR2 FQNEAQ (reference sequence). The CDR3 extends over 17 amino acids. V gave up 5 bases and J gave up 2 bases; unmatched junction bases: 11. The CDR3 loop reads CASSLYGSGLNTGELFF. CDR3 nucleotide sequence: TGTGCCAGCAGCCTTTATGGTAGCGGGCTAAACACCGGGGAGCTGTTTTTT.

There are a few counts of this clonotype. The chain links TRBV12-3 or TRBV12-4 to TRBJ1-2, with a possible D match to TRBD1 (6 bases). The V and J ends lost 3 bases and 7 bases respectively, with 15 bases between them. This CDR3 is built from 14 residues. The chain's CDR3 is CASSLSQGLVGYTF. CDR3 nucleotide sequence: TGTGCCAGCAGTTTGAGTCAGGGGCTAGTTGGCTACACCTTC.

Regarding this clonotype: Compared with germline, one end of the junction differs, possibly owing to a read error. The chain uses TRBV25-1 and TRBJ2-5; TRBD1 agrees at 7 bases. Germline loops: CDR1 MGHDK, CDR2 SYGVNS. The CDR3 runs 15 residues. The CDR3 region is CANSGPQGVWETQYF. The DNA for the CDR3 is TGTGCCAACAGTGGCCCGCAGGGGGTTTGGGAGACCCAGTACTTC.

The chain carries TRBV27 and TRBJ2-2, with 7 bases matching TRBD2. Trimming cost V 7 bases and J 0 bases; bases outside gene matches: 8. The germline CDR1 and CDR2 sequences are MNHEY and SMNVEV (reference sequence). The CDR3 has 16 residues. CDR3 sequence: CASKLSGTTNTGELFF. The CDR3 nucleotides are TGTGCCAGCAAGTTGTCCGGGACTACGAACACCGGGGAGCTGTTTTTT.

In this sample, this clonotype turned up many times. J is TRBJ1-5 and V is TRBV6-2 or TRBV6-3, with a possible D match to TRBD1 (5 bases). Looked up from germline, CDR1 is MNHEY and CDR2 is SVGEGT. The CDR3 runs 19 residues. Trimming pared 5 bases from V and 1 base from J, leaving 24 bases between. CDR3 region: CASSTNYRDSRGSNQPQHF. The CDR3 nucleotides are TGTGCCAGCAGTACAAACTACCGGGACTCACGGGGGAGCAATCAGCCCCAGCATTTT.

CDR3 protein: CASSAFGRRNYGYTF. The CDR3 region has the DNA TGTGCCAGCAGTGCCTTCGGACGGCGAAACTATGGCTACACCTTC. The chain combines TRBV2 with TRBJ1-2; no clear D gene. Looked up from germline, CDR1 is SNHLY and CDR2 is FYNNEI. This CDR3 is built from 15 residues. V was shortened by 4 bases and J by 2 bases, with 14 bases between the two germline ends.

This clonotype was seen many times. The rearrangement joins TRBV5-1 to TRBJ1-1; D unclear. Germline V lookup: CDR1 SGHRS, CDR2 YFSETQ. The CDR3 loop spans 15 amino acids. Trimming stripped 6 bases from V and 1 base from J, with 16 bases between. The CDR3 sequence is CASTRGRTGNTEAFF. The CDR3 DNA reads as TGCGCCAGCACCAGAGGGAGGACGGGGAACACTGAAGCTTTCTTT.

A word on this clonotype: At one end, the junction sequence differs from germline, possibly due to a read error. The rearrangement links TRBV20-1 to TRBJ1-1; TRBD1 is a possible D gene (5 bases). This CDR3 spans 14 amino acids. CDR1 and CDR2 (germline): DFQATT, SNEGSKA (reference sequence). DNA of the CDR3: TGCAGTCCTAAACGGGGCACCTTGAACACTGAAGCTTTTTTT. Translated: CSPKRGTLNTEAFF.

This clonotype was counted between two and nine times. The chain joins TRBV23-1 to TRBJ2-7; tentatively, D is TRBD1 (5 bases). TRBV23-1 is an open reading frame whose function is uncertain. The CDR3 spans 14 residues. The ends were cut back, 2 bases at V and 6 bases at J, with 14 bases in the middle. The CDR3 DNA reads TGCGCCAGCAGTCAACCGACAGTGACGCCCGAGCAGTACGTC. As protein: CASSQPTVTPEQYV.